Sequencing of this TCR beta chain was carried out in a study of shared clonotypes between healthy human individuals. Germline V gene data show CDR1 as MNHEY and CDR2 as SVGAGI. V was trimmed by 3 bases and J by 3 bases, leaving 14 bases between them. This CDR3 spans 15 amino acids. In the original analysis: ImmunoSEQ junction-only sequences lacked quality scores, so their filtering differed. Some clones are missing from TCRdb's copy, which holds only in-frame ones; the method was immunoSEQ multiplex PCR. V and J calls and clone size are as listed in that table; D and trimming were resolved from the DNA. This sample has 450,000 to 500,000 clones; about three quarters occur once, and the top ten carry under 15%. HIV-negative, healthy adults without recent acute infections or vaccinations were the donors.

The chain has TRBV6-5 and TRBJ2-5; perhaps TRBD1 as D (6 bases). The receptor's source is a woman aged 40 to 55 in good health. Some clones in this sample may be carry-over from other donors' samples. The sample was PBMCs. CDR3 DNA: TGTGCCAGCAGTTATGACAGGAGAACCGAAGAGACCCAGTACTTC. Protein sequence: CASSYDRRTEETQYF.